This passage covers 3 T cell receptor beta chains from one sample sequenced in a study of T-cell reconstitution after alpha-beta-depleted transplantation in children. Unique molecular identifiers were used to barcode this TCRbeta library. TCRdb ran MiXCR on the PCR reads and lists one entry per CDR3 protein. The data hold around 340,000 distinct CDR3 sequences, with 10% to 15% observed a single time. The specimen comprised PBMCs, sampled from the stem cell graft. The receptors originated from a human donor who donated a stem cell graft to a child with Fanconi anemia.

There are a few counts of this clonotype. The chain employs TRBV10-2 and TRBJ2-3; D is unclear. The V end lost 2 bases, the J end lost 1 base, and 10 bases lay between the germline ends. Germline CDR1 and CDR2: WSHSY and SAAADI. The CDR3 covers 15 residues. The CDR3 protein is CASSENFQGTDTQYF. CDR3 bases: TGCGCCAGCAGTGAGAACTTTCAGGGCACAGATACGCAGTATTTT.

The V call is TRBV28, the J call TRBJ1-4, with D perhaps TRBD1 (6 bases). V was clipped by 5 bases and J by 13 bases, with 11 bases between them. The CDR3 covers 11 residues. Looked up from germline, CDR1 is MDHEN and CDR2 is SYDVKM. CDR3 in amino acids: CASSPRGRLFF. The CDR3 DNA follows: TGTGCCAGCAGTCCCCGGGGGCGACTGTTTTTT.

This clonotype was found many times. The chain links TRBV9 to TRBJ2-7; D gene unclear. The CDR3 loop spans 15 amino acids. The V and J ends lost 4 bases and 5 bases respectively, with 19 bases between them. Per the germline V gene, CDR1 is SGDLS and CDR2 is YYNGEE. This CDR3 reads CASSPSRTALNEQYF. CDR3 DNA sequence: TGTGCCAGCAGCCCTTCGAGGACCGCCTTGAACGAGCAGTACTTC.